This is a list of T cell receptor beta chains from one sample in a study of cytomegalovirus exposure and HLA in healthy donors. Assay: immunoSEQ multiplex PCR; the TCRdb copy retains only in-frame clones and omits some. The data show some 170,000 clones, approximately 79% seen once. The sequenced sample consisted of PBMCs. Receptors originate from a middle-aged man in good health and CMV-seropositive. Both conserved end residues are part of each CDR3. Fields, in order: J gene, clone size, D gene, V gene, CDR3 DNA, CDR3 protein. A D gene is named only where the DNA matches it firmly. Only some rows state a clone size, as once, few, many or a class for expanded clones.

j_gene: TRBJ2-4; abundance: .; d_gene: TRBD1; v_gene: TRBV5-8; CDR3nt: TGTGCCAGCAGCCCTTGGACAGGGGAAAACATTCAGTACTTC; CDR3aa: CASSPWTGENIQYF
j_gene: TRBJ2-3; abundance: .; d_gene: TRBD2; v_gene: TRBV5-4; CDR3nt: TGTGCCAGCAGCTTGGACGGGAGGGCCGCGCGGGAAGATACGCAGTATTTT; CDR3aa: CASSLDGRAAREDTQYF
j_gene: TRBJ2-7; abundance: .; d_gene: TRBD2; v_gene: TRBV19; CDR3nt: TGTGCCAGTAGTGTTACTAGCGCCTCCTACGAGCAGTACTTC; CDR3aa: CASSVTSASYEQYF
j_gene: TRBJ2-5; abundance: .; d_gene: TRBD2; v_gene: TRBV2; CDR3nt: TGTGCCAGCGGGGGAGGGGTAAAAGAGACCCAGTACTTC; CDR3aa: CASGGGVKETQYF
j_gene: TRBJ1-2; abundance: .; d_gene: .; v_gene: TRBV6-5; CDR3nt: TGTGCCAGTGGACTGACCCTATATGGCTACACCTTC; CDR3aa: CASGLTLYGYTF
j_gene: TRBJ1-1; abundance: .; d_gene: .; v_gene: TRBV5-1; CDR3nt: TGCGCCAGCAGCTTGGAAGCGCGGGGGTTGAACACTGAAGCTTTCTTT; CDR3aa: CASSLEARGLNTEAFF
j_gene: TRBJ2-2; abundance: few; d_gene: .; v_gene: TRBV25-1; CDR3nt: TGTGCCAGCAGTCCATGGGGTATACTAGCTTCCACCGGGGAGCTGTTTTTT; CDR3aa: CASSPWGILASTGELFF
j_gene: TRBJ2-5; abundance: .; d_gene: TRBD1; v_gene: TRBV2; CDR3nt: TGTGCCAGCAGTAACAGGGGACCCCAAGAGACCCAGTACTTC; CDR3aa: CASSNRGPQETQYF
j_gene: TRBJ2-1; abundance: .; d_gene: TRBD2; v_gene: TRBV29-1; CDR3nt: TGCAGCGTTGAAGATGGCGGGAGCGGGAGGGCCTATGATGAGCAGTTCTTC; CDR3aa: CSVEDGGSGRAYDEQFF
j_gene: TRBJ1-1; abundance: .; d_gene: .; v_gene: TRBV7-2; CDR3nt: TGTGCCAGCAGCACACAGGTCCATCTGAACACTGAAGCTTTCTTT; CDR3aa: CASSTQVHLNTEAFF
j_gene: TRBJ2-3; abundance: .; d_gene: .; v_gene: TRBV9; CDR3nt: TGTGCCAGCAGCTCCGGACACCGGTTAGGGACAGATACGCAGTATTTT; CDR3aa: CASSSGHRLGTDTQYF
j_gene: TRBJ2-2; abundance: .; d_gene: TRBD1; v_gene: TRBV27; CDR3nt: TGTGCCAGCAGTTCCAACGACAGGGCCCCCGGGGAGCTGTTTTTT; CDR3aa: CASSSNDRAPGELFF
j_gene: TRBJ2-2; abundance: .; d_gene: .; v_gene: TRBV15; CDR3nt: TGTGCCACCAGCAGATTGGAGGGAAGGGGAAGGGAGCTGTTTTTT; CDR3aa: CATSRLEGRGRELFF
j_gene: TRBJ1-4; abundance: .; d_gene: TRBD1; v_gene: TRBV25-1; CDR3nt: TGTGCCAGCAGGCAGGGGGCGGATGAAAAACTGTTTTTT; CDR3aa: CASRQGADEKLFF
j_gene: TRBJ1-3; abundance: .; d_gene: .; v_gene: TRBV19; CDR3nt: TGTGCCAGTGGACAATTCTTAAACTCTGGAAACACCATATATTTT; CDR3aa: CASGQFLNSGNTIYF
j_gene: TRBJ1-2; abundance: .; d_gene: TRBD1; v_gene: TRBV28; CDR3nt: TGTGCCAGCAGTTCCCCCGGGACAGGGGGAGACTATGGCTACACCTTC; CDR3aa: CASSSPGTGGDYGYTF
j_gene: TRBJ2-1; abundance: .; d_gene: .; v_gene: TRBV5-1; CDR3nt: TGCGCCAGCAGCTTGGGGGTGGGAGTATTGAGTGAGCAGTTCTTC; CDR3aa: CASSLGVGVLSEQFF
j_gene: TRBJ2-3; abundance: .; d_gene: .; v_gene: TRBV7-2; CDR3nt: TGTGCCAGCAGCTTAGACAGGTCCGGCACAGATACGCAGTATTTT; CDR3aa: CASSLDRSGTDTQYF
j_gene: TRBJ2-7; abundance: .; d_gene: TRBD1; v_gene: TRBV6-1; CDR3nt: TGTGCCAGCAGTGAAGCTGGGACAGACCTCTACGAGCAGTACTTC; CDR3aa: CASSEAGTDLYEQYF
j_gene: TRBJ2-1; abundance: few; d_gene: TRBD2; v_gene: TRBV6-4; CDR3nt: TGTGCCAGCAGTGTGGGACTAGCGGGAGAGGCCGGTGAGCAGTTCTTC; CDR3aa: CASSVGLAGEAGEQFF
j_gene: TRBJ2-1; abundance: .; d_gene: TRBD1; v_gene: TRBV28; CDR3nt: TGTGCCAGCAGTTTCGGGCAGGGGGCTAAGGATGAGCAGTTCTTC; CDR3aa: CASSFGQGAKDEQFF
j_gene: TRBJ2-7; abundance: .; d_gene: .; v_gene: TRBV7-8; CDR3nt: TGTGCCAGCAGCTTTCTTCCGGGAGCTGCCTACGAGCAGTACTTC; CDR3aa: CASSFLPGAAYEQYF
j_gene: TRBJ2-7; abundance: .; d_gene: .; v_gene: TRBV14; CDR3nt: TGTGCCAGCGCGGGGAGCTACGTCGGCGAGCAGTACTTC; CDR3aa: CASAGSYVGEQYF
j_gene: TRBJ2-5; abundance: .; d_gene: TRBD2; v_gene: TRBV27; CDR3nt: TGTGCCAGCAGTCAAGGACTAGCGGCCAACCAAGAGACCCAGTACTTC; CDR3aa: CASSQGLAANQETQYF
j_gene: TRBJ2-5; abundance: .; d_gene: TRBD2; v_gene: TRBV7-2; CDR3nt: TGTGCCAGCAGGTGGGGGGGGCAAGAGACCCAGTACTTC; CDR3aa: CASRWGGQETQYF
j_gene: TRBJ2-3; abundance: .; d_gene: TRBD2; v_gene: TRBV28; CDR3nt: TGTGCCAGCAGTGGAGTAGCGGGAGGCACAGATACGCAGTATTTT; CDR3aa: CASSGVAGGTDTQYF
j_gene: TRBJ1-4; abundance: .; d_gene: .; v_gene: TRBV5-1; CDR3nt: TGCGCCAGCAGTTCAGGACAGACTAATGAAAAACTGTTTTTT; CDR3aa: CASSSGQTNEKLFF
j_gene: TRBJ1-2; abundance: .; d_gene: .; v_gene: TRBV25-1; CDR3nt: TGTGCCAGCAGTGAATGGGGGGGGAACTATGGCTACACCTTC; CDR3aa: CASSEWGGNYGYTF
j_gene: TRBJ2-7; abundance: few; d_gene: TRBD2; v_gene: TRBV7-8; CDR3nt: TGTGCCAGCAGCTCGGAGGAGGCGGGAGATTACGAGCAGTACTTC; CDR3aa: CASSSEEAGDYEQYF
j_gene: TRBJ1-5; abundance: once; d_gene: .; v_gene: TRBV19; CDR3nt: TGTGCCAGTAGTACAAGGGACTGGGATCAGCCCCAGCATTTT; CDR3aa: CASSTRDWDQPQHF
j_gene: TRBJ1-3; abundance: .; d_gene: .; v_gene: TRBV2; CDR3nt: TGTGCCAGCAGTTACTCCGGGGACACCATATATTTT; CDR3aa: CASSYSGDTIYF
j_gene: TRBJ2-2; abundance: .; d_gene: .; v_gene: TRBV5-1; CDR3nt: TGCGCCAGCAGCTTGGATGAGGGTTCCACCGGGGAGCTGTTTTTT; CDR3aa: CASSLDEGSTGELFF
j_gene: TRBJ2-7; abundance: .; d_gene: TRBD1; v_gene: TRBV6-5; CDR3nt: TGTGCCAGCAGCCGGGACAGGAGCTCCTACGAGCAGTACTTC; CDR3aa: CASSRDRSSYEQYF
j_gene: TRBJ2-5; abundance: .; d_gene: .; v_gene: TRBV28; CDR3nt: TGTGCCAGCAGCTCTCCTAGGGCGGCTAGCGAGTACCAAGAGACCCAGTACTTC; CDR3aa: CASSSPRAASEYQETQYF
j_gene: TRBJ1-2; abundance: .; d_gene: TRBD1; v_gene: TRBV6-5; CDR3nt: TGTGCCAGCAGTTACTCAACAGGGGGAGCCTATGGCTACACCTTC; CDR3aa: CASSYSTGGAYGYTF
j_gene: TRBJ2-7; abundance: .; d_gene: TRBD2; v_gene: TRBV4-2; CDR3nt: TGTGCCAGCAGCCAAGTCGTAGCGGGAGGCCGCCGCTCCTACGAGCAGTACTTC; CDR3aa: CASSQVVAGGRRSYEQYF
j_gene: TRBJ2-3; abundance: once; d_gene: .; v_gene: TRBV19; CDR3nt: TGTGCCAGTAGCCCCGGTTGGGGAGGTAGTACAGATACGCAGTATTTT; CDR3aa: CASSPGWGGSTDTQYF
j_gene: TRBJ2-1; abundance: .; d_gene: .; v_gene: TRBV29-1; CDR3nt: TGCAGCGTGCGACAGGTTCATGAGCAGTTCTTC; CDR3aa: CSVRQVHEQFF